A selection of T cell receptor beta chains follows, all from one sample in a study of T cells in localized non-small cell lung cancer. Using immunoSEQ multiplex PCR, the repertoire was profiled, and TCRdb retains in-frame clones only, with some absent. The sample carries tens of thousands of clones, approximately 78% recorded once. This specimen was peripheral blood, taken before any cancer treatment. These receptors were obtained from a woman aged 35-75 years with stage I lung adenocarcinoma. The CDR3 runs from the conserved cysteine through the conserved F or W. A D gene is named only where the DNA matches it firmly. Expanded clones get a size class; other rows say once, few or many, or leave the size out.

DNA: TGTGCCAGCAGCTTAGTCGAGACAGGGGTTCGGGGTTCACCCCTCCACTTT
CDR3: CASSLVETGVRGSPLHF
V: TRBV7-2
D: TRBD1
size: once
J: TRBJ1-6

DNA: TGTGCCAGCAGTCTCTCCGGGACAGGGTTCGACGAGCAGTACTTC
CDR3: CASSLSGTGFDEQYF
V: TRBV27
D: TRBD1
size: .
J: TRBJ2-7

DNA: TGCGCCAGCAGCTTAGCGGGGGCGGAAGAAAAACTGTTTTTT
CDR3: CASSLAGAEEKLFF
V: TRBV5-1
D: .
size: .
J: TRBJ1-4

DNA: TGTGCCAGCAGCTTAGACAGGGGCCGGGAGACCCAGTACTTC
CDR3: CASSLDRGRETQYF
V: TRBV7-2
D: TRBD1
size: .
J: TRBJ2-5

DNA: TGTGCCAGTAGTATAGAGGTGGCTGGGGCCAACGTCCTGACTTTC
CDR3: CASSIEVAGANVLTF
V: TRBV19
D: .
size: few
J: TRBJ2-6

DNA: TGTGCCAGCAGTAGGTCGGGGAACACAGATACGCAGTATTTT
CDR3: CASSRSGNTDTQYF
V: TRBV7-9
D: .
size: .
J: TRBJ2-3

DNA: TGTGCCAGCAGCCCCGGACGGAATAATTCACCCCTCCACTTT
CDR3: CASSPGRNNSPLHF
V: TRBV6-5
D: .
size: .
J: TRBJ1-6

DNA: TGTGCCAGCAGCTTAGCGGGAGGACTAACTGAAAAACTGTTTTTT
CDR3: CASSLAGGLTEKLFF
V: TRBV7-2
D: .
size: few
J: TRBJ1-4

DNA: TGTGCCAGCAGCCGCGGGCAACAGGGCGACACTGAAGCTTTCTTT
CDR3: CASSRGQQGDTEAFF
V: TRBV5-5
D: .
size: .
J: TRBJ1-1

DNA: TGTGCCTGGAGGCCCCGGTCCCGGAACACTGAAGCTTTCTTT
CDR3: CAWRPRSRNTEAFF
V: TRBV30
D: .
size: .
J: TRBJ1-1

DNA: TGTGCCAGCAGCTTCTTGTTTGGGAGCCCGGAGCTGTTTTTT
CDR3: CASSFLFGSPELFF
V: TRBV5-5
D: .
size: .
J: TRBJ2-2

DNA: TGTGCCAGCAGCTTAGAGTCAGGTTCTAATTCACCCCTCCACTTT
CDR3: CASSLESGSNSPLHF
V: TRBV11-2
D: .
size: .
J: TRBJ1-6

DNA: TGTGCCAGCAGTTACTCTAGGACCAGCAATCAGCCCCAGCATTTT
CDR3: CASSYSRTSNQPQHF
V: TRBV6-6
D: .
size: once
J: TRBJ1-5

DNA: TGTGCCAGGATTGACCGTAGCTACACCTTC
CDR3: CARIDRSYTF
V: TRBV7-5
D: .
size: .
J: TRBJ1-2

DNA: TGTGCCAGCAGCCAATCGGGGAACGACGAGCAGTACTTC
CDR3: CASSQSGNDEQYF
V: TRBV25-1
D: .
size: .
J: TRBJ2-7

DNA: TGTGCCAGCAGCAACTCTAGGGATATGCACTATGGCTACACCTTC
CDR3: CASSNSRDMHYGYTF
V: TRBV7-7
D: .
size: .
J: TRBJ1-2

DNA: TGTGCCAGCAGTGATCCCGGGGGGGGCTCCTACGAGCAGTACTTC
CDR3: CASSDPGGGSYEQYF
V: TRBV6-1
D: TRBD2
size: .
J: TRBJ2-7

DNA: TGCGCCAGCAGTGAGTCGGGGAGCACTGAAGCTTTCTTT
CDR3: CASSESGSTEAFF
V: TRBV10-1
D: .
size: few
J: TRBJ1-1

DNA: TGTGCCAGCAAGGAGACGGCGAGCACAGATACGCAGTATTTT
CDR3: CASKETASTDTQYF
V: TRBV2
D: .
size: .
J: TRBJ2-3

DNA: TGTGCCTGGAGAGACAGGGGGAGGAATGAAAAACTGTTTTTT
CDR3: CAWRDRGRNEKLFF
V: TRBV30
D: TRBD1
size: .
J: TRBJ1-4

DNA: TGTGCCAGCAGCTTAGGCCGGCACTATGGCTACACCTTC
CDR3: CASSLGRHYGYTF
V: TRBV7-9
D: .
size: .
J: TRBJ1-2

DNA: TGTGCCACCAGCAGAGATCCAGGGTACCAAGAGACCCAGTACTTC
CDR3: CATSRDPGYQETQYF
V: TRBV15
D: .
size: .
J: TRBJ2-5

DNA: TGTGCCAGTACTAGACTAGCGGGCATAACAGATACGCAGTATTTT
CDR3: CASTRLAGITDTQYF
V: TRBV19
D: TRBD2
size: .
J: TRBJ2-3

DNA: TGTGCCAGGCTTCCGGGACTAGCGGGGGGAATAGATACGCAGTATTTT
CDR3: CARLPGLAGGIDTQYF
V: TRBV7-7
D: TRBD2
size: .
J: TRBJ2-3

DNA: TGCAGCGTTGGTTTACCTGATCAGCCCCAGCATTTT
CDR3: CSVGLPDQPQHF
V: TRBV29-1
D: .
size: few
J: TRBJ1-5

DNA: TGTGCCAGCAGTGAACCCGGTTGGGTAGCTTTCTTT
CDR3: CASSEPGWVAFF
V: TRBV6-1
D: .
size: .
J: TRBJ1-1

DNA: TGTGCCAGCAGCCTCTGGGAGACCCAGTACTTC
CDR3: CASSLWETQYF
V: TRBV25-1
D: .
size: .
J: TRBJ2-5

DNA: TGTGCCAGCAGTTATGACATCAGTAATTCACCCCTCCACTTT
CDR3: CASSYDISNSPLHF
V: TRBV6-6
D: .
size: .
J: TRBJ1-6

DNA: TGTGCCAGCAGTAAACAGGGCAGGGAGGGTACTGAAGCTTTCTTT
CDR3: CASSKQGREGTEAFF
V: TRBV6-7
D: .
size: .
J: TRBJ1-1

DNA: TGCGCCAGCAGCCAATCCCCGGGACAGGGGTTCAATGGCTACACCTTC
CDR3: CASSQSPGQGFNGYTF
V: TRBV4-3
D: TRBD1
size: few
J: TRBJ1-2

DNA: TGCGCCAGCAGCGCCCTGGGCAGGGTAGGTCAAGAGACCCAGTACTTC
CDR3: CASSALGRVGQETQYF
V: TRBV5-1
D: .
size: .
J: TRBJ2-5

DNA: TGCGCCAGCAGCCATCCTGTGGGGATGGAAGCTAACTATGGCTACACCTTC
CDR3: CASSHPVGMEANYGYTF
V: TRBV4-3
D: .
size: .
J: TRBJ1-2

DNA: TGCGCCAGCAGTGATGGGGGGGCCTGGACCGGGGAGCTGTTTTTT
CDR3: CASSDGGAWTGELFF
V: TRBV10-2
D: .
size: few
J: TRBJ2-2

DNA: TGTGCCAGCTCGTCGACAGGTCAGGGTACAGATACGCAGTATTTT
CDR3: CASSSTGQGTDTQYF
V: TRBV18
D: .
size: .
J: TRBJ2-3

DNA: TGTGCCAGCAGCCTTAGGGGACAGGGGGCAACAGATACGCAGTATTTT
CDR3: CASSLRGQGATDTQYF
V: TRBV16
D: TRBD1
size: few
J: TRBJ2-3

DNA: TGCGCCAGCAGCTTGGAGGGGGCTGGAATTGATACGCAGTATTTT
CDR3: CASSLEGAGIDTQYF
V: TRBV5-1
D: TRBD1
size: .
J: TRBJ2-3

DNA: TGTGCCAGCAGCTTGGCGGGGACGGGGCTGTTTTTT
CDR3: CASSLAGTGLFF
V: TRBV5-6
D: .
size: .
J: TRBJ2-2

DNA: TGCGCCAGCAGCTTGACAGGGACCTACAATGAGCAGTTCTTC
CDR3: CASSLTGTYNEQFF
V: TRBV5-1
D: .
size: .
J: TRBJ2-1

DNA: TGTGCCAGCAGCTTAGGTTATTCGGCAGGGGGCTTCCAAGAGACCCAGTACTTC
CDR3: CASSLGYSAGGFQETQYF
V: TRBV11-2
D: TRBD1
size: .
J: TRBJ2-5

DNA: TGCGCCAGCAGCTTGGGCGGCGGGGGCGGGTCGTACACCGGGGAGCTGTTTTTT
CDR3: CASSLGGGGGSYTGELFF
V: TRBV5-1
D: .
size: once
J: TRBJ2-2

DNA: TGCGCCAGCAGTAGCGGCAGGGGGAACACTGAAGCTTTCTTT
CDR3: CASSSGRGNTEAFF
V: TRBV4-3
D: .
size: few
J: TRBJ1-1

DNA: TGCGCCAGCAGAGGCGGACCTAGCACAGATACGCAGTATTTT
CDR3: CASRGGPSTDTQYF
V: TRBV5-1
D: .
size: .
J: TRBJ2-3

DNA: TGTGCCAGTAACCTCCAGGGGGGGTGGAATGAAAAACTGTTTTTT
CDR3: CASNLQGGWNEKLFF
V: TRBV19
D: TRBD1
size: .
J: TRBJ1-4

DNA: TGCGCCAGCAGCCCTACCGGAAACACCATATATTTT
CDR3: CASSPTGNTIYF
V: TRBV5-1
D: .
size: .
J: TRBJ1-3